The sequence of this TCR beta chain was determined in a study of blood T cells in healthy people across ages. In the study overall: Template switching captured about one barcoded beta molecule per two T cells.

A second PCR, run for roughly 6 to 11 cycles, used a sample-barcoded 5' primer plus a J-beta primer mix. MiXCR, run by TCRdb on the 5' RACE reads, gives a single entry per CDR3 protein. This table has about 840,000 distinct CDR3 sequences, under 35% appearing once. Germline CDR1 and CDR2: SGHTA and FQGTGA. Trimming at V came to 0 bases and at J to 5 bases, leaving 3 bases not matched to a gene. The CDR3 is 16 amino acids. The data were also submitted as part of a second study, on T cells of mothers and their children. That work adds: cDNA was synthesized from all extracted RNA at about 1.5 ug per reaction.

The J gene is TRBJ2-3, the V gene TRBV7-3, with 12 bases lining up with TRBD2. Sequenced sample: blood. The source of this sequence is a woman in her forties in good health. The CDR3 nucleotides read TGTGCCAGCAGCTTAACGCTGACTAGCGGGGGAGATACGCAGTATTTT. It specifies CASSLTLTSGGDTQYF. Supplemented by reference TRBV7-3 and TRBJ2-3, the full variable domain reads GAGVSQTPSNKVTEKGKYVELRCDPISGHTALYWYRQSLGQGPEFLIYFQGTGAADDSGLPNDRFFAVRPEGSVSTLKIQRTERGDSAVYLCASSLTLTSGGDTQYFGPGTRLTVL.